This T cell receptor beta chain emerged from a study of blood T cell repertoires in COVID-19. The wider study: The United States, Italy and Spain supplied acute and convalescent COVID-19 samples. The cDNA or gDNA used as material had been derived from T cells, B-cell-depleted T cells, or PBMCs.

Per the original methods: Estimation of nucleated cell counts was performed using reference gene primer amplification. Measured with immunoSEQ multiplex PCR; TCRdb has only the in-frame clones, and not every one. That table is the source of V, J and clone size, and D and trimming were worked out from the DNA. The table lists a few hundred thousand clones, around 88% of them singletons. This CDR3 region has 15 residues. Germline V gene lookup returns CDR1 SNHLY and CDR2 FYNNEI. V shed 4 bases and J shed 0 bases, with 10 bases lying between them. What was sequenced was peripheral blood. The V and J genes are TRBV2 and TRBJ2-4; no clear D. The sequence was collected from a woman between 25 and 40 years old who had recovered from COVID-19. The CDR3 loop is CASSGPSVAKNIQYF. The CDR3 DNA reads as TGTGCCAGCAGTGGCCCCAGTGTAGCCAAAAACATTCAGTACTTC.